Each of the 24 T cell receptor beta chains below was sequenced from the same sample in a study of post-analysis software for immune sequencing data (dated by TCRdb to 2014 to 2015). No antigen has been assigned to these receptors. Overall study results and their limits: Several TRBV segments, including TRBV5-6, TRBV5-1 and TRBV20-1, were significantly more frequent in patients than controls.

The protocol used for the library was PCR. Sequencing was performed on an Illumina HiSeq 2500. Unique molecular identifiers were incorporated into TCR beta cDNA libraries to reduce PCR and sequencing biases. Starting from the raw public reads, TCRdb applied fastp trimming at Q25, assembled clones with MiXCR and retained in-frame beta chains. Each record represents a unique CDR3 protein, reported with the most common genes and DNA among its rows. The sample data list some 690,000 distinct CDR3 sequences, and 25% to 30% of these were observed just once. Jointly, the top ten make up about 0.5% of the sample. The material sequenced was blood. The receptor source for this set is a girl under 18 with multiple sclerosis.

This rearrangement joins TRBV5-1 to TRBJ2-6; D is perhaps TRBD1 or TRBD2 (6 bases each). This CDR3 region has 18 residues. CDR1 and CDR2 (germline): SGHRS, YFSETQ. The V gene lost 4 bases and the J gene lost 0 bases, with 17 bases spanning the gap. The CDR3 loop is CASSLLGGQGSGANVLTF. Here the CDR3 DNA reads TGCGCCAGCAGCCTCTTGGGGGGACAAGGCTCTGGGGCCAACGTCCTGACTTTC. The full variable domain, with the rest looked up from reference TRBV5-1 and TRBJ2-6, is KAGVTQTPRYLIKTRGQQVTLSCSPISGHRSVSWYQQTPGQGLQFLFEYFSETQRNKGNFPGRFSGRQFSNSRSEMNVSTLELGDSALYLCASSLLGGQGSGANVLTFGAGSRLTVL.

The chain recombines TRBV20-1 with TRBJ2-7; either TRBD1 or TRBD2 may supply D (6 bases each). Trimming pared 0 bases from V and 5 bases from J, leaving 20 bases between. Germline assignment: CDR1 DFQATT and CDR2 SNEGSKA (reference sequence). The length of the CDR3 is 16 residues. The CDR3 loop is CSARDGRGHLNHEQYF. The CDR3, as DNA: TGCAGTGCTAGAGATGGGCGGGGACACCTCAACCACGAGCAGTACTTC.

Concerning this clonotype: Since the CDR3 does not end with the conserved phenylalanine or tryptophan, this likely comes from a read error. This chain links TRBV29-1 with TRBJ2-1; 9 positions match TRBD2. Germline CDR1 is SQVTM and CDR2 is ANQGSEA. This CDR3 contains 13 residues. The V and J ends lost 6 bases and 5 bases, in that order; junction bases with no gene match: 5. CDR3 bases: TGCAGCGTCAAGACTAGCGGAGACAATGAGCAGTTCCTC. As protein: CSVKTSGDNEQFL.

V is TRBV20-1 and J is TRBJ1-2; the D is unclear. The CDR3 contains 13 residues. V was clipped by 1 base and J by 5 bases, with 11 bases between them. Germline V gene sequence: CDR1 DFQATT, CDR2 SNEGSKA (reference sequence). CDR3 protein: CSARARTAYGYTF. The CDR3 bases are TGCAGTGCTAGAGCCAGGACCGCTTATGGCTACACCTTC.

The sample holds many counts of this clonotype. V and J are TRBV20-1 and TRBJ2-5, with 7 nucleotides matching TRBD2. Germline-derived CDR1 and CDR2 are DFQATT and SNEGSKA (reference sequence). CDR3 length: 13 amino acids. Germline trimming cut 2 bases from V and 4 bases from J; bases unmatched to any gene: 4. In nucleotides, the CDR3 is TGCAGTGCTAGACTCGCGGGAGTAGAGACCCAGTACTTC. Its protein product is CSARLAGVETQYF.

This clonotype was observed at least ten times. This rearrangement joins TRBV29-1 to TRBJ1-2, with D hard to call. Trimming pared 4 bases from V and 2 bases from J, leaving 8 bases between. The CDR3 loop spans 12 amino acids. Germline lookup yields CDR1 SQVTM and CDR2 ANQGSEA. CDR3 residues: CSVVAANYGYTF. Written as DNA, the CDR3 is TGCAGCGTTGTCGCAGCCAACTATGGCTACACCTTC.

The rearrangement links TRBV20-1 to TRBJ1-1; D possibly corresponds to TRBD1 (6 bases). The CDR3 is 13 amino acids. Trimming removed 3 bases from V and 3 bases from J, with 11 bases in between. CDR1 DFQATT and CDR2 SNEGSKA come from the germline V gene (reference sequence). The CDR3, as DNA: TGCAGTGCTAGTGTCGGGGGCGACACTGAAGCTTTCTTT. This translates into CSASVGGDTEAFF.

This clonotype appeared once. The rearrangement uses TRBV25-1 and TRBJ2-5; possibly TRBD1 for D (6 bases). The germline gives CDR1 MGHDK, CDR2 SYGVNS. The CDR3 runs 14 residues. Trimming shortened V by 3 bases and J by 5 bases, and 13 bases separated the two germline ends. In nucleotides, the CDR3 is TGTGCCAGCAGTGACAGGGGATCGTTTGAGACCCAGTACTTC. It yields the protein CASSDRGSFETQYF.

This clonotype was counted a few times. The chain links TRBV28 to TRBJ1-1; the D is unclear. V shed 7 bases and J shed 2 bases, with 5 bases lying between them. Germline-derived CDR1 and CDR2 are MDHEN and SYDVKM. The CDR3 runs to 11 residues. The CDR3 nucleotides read TGTGCCAGCATCCATAACACTGAAGCTTTCTTT. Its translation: CASIHNTEAFF.

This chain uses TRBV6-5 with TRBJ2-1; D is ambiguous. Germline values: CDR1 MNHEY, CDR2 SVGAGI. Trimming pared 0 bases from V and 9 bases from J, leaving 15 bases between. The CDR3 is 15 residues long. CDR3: CASSYSITGRSEQFF. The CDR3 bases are TGTGCCAGCAGTTACTCGATCACCGGACGAAGTGAGCAGTTCTTC.

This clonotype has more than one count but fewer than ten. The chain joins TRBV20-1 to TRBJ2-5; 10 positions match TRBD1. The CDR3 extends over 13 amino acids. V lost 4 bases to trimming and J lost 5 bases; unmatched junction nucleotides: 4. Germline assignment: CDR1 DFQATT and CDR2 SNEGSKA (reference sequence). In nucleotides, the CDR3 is TGCAGTGCTACCCCGGGACAGGGGGAGACCCAGTACTTC. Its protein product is CSATPGQGETQYF.

The chain's CDR3 is CASSAAPMNTEAFF. In DNA form, the CDR3 reads TGTGCCAGCAGTGCGGCACCTATGAACACTGAAGCTTTCTTT. The rearrangement uses TRBV2 and TRBJ1-1, with no clear D. V was shortened by 4 bases and J by 0 bases, with 9 bases between the two germline ends. The length of the CDR3 is 14 residues. Germline assignment: CDR1 SNHLY and CDR2 FYNNEI.

The CDR3 region has the DNA TGCAGTGCTAGAGGGGACGATATACCCATCAACTATGGCTACACCTTC. Its translation is CSARGDDIPINYGYTF. This chain connects TRBV20-1 to TRBJ1-2; possible D gene TRBD1, 5 bases. The germline V and J ends were trimmed by 1 base and 2 bases, with 17 bases remaining between them. The CDR3 extends over 16 amino acids. Germline CDR1 is DFQATT and CDR2 is SNEGSKA (reference sequence).

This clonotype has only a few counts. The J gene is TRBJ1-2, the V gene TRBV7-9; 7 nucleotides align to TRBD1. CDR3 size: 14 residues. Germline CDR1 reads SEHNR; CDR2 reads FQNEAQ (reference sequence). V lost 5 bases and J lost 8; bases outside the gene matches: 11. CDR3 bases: TGTGCCAGCAGCCGAACAGGGGATGCGGTCGGCTACACCTTC. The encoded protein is CASSRTGDAVGYTF.

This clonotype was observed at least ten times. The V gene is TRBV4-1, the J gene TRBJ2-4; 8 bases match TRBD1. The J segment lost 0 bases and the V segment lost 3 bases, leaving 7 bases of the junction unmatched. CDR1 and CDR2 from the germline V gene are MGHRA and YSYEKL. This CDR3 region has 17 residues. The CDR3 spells CASSQSQGALAKNIQYF. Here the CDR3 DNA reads TGCGCCAGCAGCCAGAGCCAGGGGGCCCTAGCCAAAAACATTCAGTACTTC.

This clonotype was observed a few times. DNA for the CDR3: TGCAGCGTTGTGGGAGACAATGAGCAGTTCTTC. Protein product: CSVVGDNEQFF. The chain links TRBV29-1 to TRBJ2-1, with D perhaps matching TRBD2 (5 bases). The CDR3 sequence is 11 residues long. Per germline, CDR1 SQVTM and CDR2 ANQGSEA. Trimming left V 4 bases short and J 5 bases short, with 6 bases between.

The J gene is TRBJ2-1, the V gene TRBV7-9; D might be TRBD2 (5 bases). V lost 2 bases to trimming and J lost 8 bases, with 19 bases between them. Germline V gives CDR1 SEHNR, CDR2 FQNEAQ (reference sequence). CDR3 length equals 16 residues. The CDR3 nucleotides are TGTGCCAGCAGCTTACCCGGCCAGCGGCAGAGGGATGAGCAGTTCTTC. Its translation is CASSLPGQRQRDEQFF.

The CDR3 DNA reads TGTGCCATCAGGGGGACAGGGAAAACAAACACTGAAGCTTTCTTT. Protein sequence: CAIRGTGKTNTEAFF. The chain combines TRBV10-3 with TRBJ1-1, with 9 bases aligning to TRBD1. The germline CDR1 and CDR2 sequences are ENHRY and SYGVKD. V lost 6 bases to trimming and J lost 2 bases; unmatched junction nucleotides: 7. The CDR3 is made up of 15 amino acids.

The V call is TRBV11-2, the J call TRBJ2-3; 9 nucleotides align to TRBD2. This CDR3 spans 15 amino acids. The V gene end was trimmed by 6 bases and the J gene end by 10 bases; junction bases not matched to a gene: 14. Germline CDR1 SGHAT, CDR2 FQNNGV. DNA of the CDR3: TGTGCCAGCAGTCAATTGCGGGGGGGGACGGATGCGCAGTATTTT. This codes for CASSQLRGGTDAQYF.

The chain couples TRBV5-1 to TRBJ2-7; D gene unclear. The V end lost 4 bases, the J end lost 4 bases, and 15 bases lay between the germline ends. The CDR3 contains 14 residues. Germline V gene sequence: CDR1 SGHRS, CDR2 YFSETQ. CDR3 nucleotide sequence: TGCGCCAGCAGCGCATACTCAGGTGTTTACGAGCAGTACTTC. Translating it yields CASSAYSGVYEQYF.

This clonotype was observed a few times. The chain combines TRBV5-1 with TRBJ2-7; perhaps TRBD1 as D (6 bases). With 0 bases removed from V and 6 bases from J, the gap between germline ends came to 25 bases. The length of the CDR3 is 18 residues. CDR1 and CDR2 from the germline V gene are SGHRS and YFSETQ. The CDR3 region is CASSLAWTATPGLGEQYF. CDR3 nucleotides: TGCGCCAGCAGCTTGGCCTGGACAGCGACTCCGGGGCTTGGCGAGCAGTACTTC. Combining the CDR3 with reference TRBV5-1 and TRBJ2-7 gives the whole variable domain KAGVTQTPRYLIKTRGQQVTLSCSPISGHRSVSWYQQTPGQGLQFLFEYFSETQRNKGNFPGRFSGRQFSNSRSEMNVSTLELGDSALYLCASSLAWTATPGLGEQYFGPGTRLTVT.

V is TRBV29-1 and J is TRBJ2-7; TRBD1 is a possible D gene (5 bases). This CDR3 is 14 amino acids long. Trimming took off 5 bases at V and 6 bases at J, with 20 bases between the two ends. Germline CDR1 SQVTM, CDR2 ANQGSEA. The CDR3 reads CSVRPSGWKGEQYF. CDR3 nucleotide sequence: TGCAGCGTTCGACCCTCAGGGTGGAAGGGCGAGCAGTACTTC.

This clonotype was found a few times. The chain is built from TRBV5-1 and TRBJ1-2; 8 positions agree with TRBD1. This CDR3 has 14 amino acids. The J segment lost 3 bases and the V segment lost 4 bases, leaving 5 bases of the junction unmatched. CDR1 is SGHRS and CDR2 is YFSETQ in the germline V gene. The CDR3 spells CASSDQTGDYGYTF. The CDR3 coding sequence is TGCGCCAGCAGCGACCAGACAGGGGACTATGGCTACACCTTC.

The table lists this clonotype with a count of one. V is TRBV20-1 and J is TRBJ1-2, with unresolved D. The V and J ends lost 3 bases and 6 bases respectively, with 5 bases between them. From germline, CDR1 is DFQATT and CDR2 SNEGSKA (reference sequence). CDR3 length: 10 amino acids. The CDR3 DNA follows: TGCAGTGCTAGGAGGAATGGCTACACCTTC. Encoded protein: CSARRNGYTF.